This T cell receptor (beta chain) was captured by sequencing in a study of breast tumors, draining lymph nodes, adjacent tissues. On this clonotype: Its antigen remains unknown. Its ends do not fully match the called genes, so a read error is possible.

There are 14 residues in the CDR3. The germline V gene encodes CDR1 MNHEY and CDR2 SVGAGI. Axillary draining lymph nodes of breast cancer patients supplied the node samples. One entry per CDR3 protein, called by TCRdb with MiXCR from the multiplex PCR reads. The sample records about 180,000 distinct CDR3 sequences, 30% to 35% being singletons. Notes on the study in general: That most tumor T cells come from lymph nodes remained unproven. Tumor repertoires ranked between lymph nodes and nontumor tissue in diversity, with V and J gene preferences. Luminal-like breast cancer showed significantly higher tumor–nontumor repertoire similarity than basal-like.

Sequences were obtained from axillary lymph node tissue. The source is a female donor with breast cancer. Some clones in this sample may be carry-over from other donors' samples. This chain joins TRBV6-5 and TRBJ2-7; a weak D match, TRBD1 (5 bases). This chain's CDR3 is CASSHSTVAYEQYF. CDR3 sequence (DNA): TGTGCCAGCAGTCACTCGACAGTAGCCTACGAGCAGTACTTC.